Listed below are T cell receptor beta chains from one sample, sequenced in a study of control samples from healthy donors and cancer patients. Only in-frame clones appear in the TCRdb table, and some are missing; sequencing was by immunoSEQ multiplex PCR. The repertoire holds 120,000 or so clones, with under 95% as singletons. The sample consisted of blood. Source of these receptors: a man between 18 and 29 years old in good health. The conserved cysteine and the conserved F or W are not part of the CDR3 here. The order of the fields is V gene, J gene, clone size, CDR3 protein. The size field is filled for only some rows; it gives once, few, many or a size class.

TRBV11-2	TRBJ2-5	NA	ASSSFLQETQY
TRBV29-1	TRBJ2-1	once	SAQKGPSITDEQF
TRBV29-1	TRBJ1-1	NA	SVETYNLAGTEAF
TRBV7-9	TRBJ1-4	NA	ASSLVGQGEEKLF
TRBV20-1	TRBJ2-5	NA	SASGTGLETQY
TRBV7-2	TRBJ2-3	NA	ASSFRDRGTDTQY
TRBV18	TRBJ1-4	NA	ASSPSGGREKLF
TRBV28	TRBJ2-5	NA	ASSLIGTGVPQY
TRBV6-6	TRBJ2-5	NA	ASSSAAPNQETQY
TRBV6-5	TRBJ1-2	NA	ASRQDRVNYGYT
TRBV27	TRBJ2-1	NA	ASSSLAFSYNEQF
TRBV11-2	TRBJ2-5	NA	ASSLEAETQY
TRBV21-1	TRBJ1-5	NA	ASSRGNWGNQPQH
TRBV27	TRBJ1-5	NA	ASSPFQRSNQPQH
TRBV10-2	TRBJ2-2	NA	ASSEWPGVDTGELF
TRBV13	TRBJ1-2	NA	ASSLGQGYNGYT
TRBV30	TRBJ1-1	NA	AWSRQGPRGAF
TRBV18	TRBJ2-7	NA	ASSVGQRGEQY
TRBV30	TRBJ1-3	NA	AFQPRDTSGNTIY
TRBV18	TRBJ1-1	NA	ASSRNRDGTEAF
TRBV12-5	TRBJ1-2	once	ASGFGTGDGYT
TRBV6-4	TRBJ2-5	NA	ASSSGTQETQY
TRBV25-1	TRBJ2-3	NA	ASSETSTDTQY
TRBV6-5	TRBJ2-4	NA	ASSSGGFGAKNIQY
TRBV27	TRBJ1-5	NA	ASSLHRGGEQPQH
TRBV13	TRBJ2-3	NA	ASSLTSGGASDTQY
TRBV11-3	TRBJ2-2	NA	ASSLENTGELF
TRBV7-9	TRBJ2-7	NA	ASSLSGEQY
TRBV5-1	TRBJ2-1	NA	ASSLAPPGVVDEQF
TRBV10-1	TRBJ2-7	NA	ASSESRALDEQY
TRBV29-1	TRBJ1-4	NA	SVVDPDGLTNEKLF
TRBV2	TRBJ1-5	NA	ASSPSSNQPQH
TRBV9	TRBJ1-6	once	ASSGGGRDSPLH
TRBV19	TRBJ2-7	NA	ASSPLSGPAYEQY
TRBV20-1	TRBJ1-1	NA	SARVDGEAF
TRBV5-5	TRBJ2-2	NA	ASSLPRGRTGELF
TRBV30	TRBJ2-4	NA	AWEGITKNIQY
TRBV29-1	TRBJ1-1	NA	SVVRGENTEAF
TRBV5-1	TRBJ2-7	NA	ASSPEGVPYEQY
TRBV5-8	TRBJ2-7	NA	ASSLSAYEQY
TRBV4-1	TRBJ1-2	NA	ASSQEPGFGYT
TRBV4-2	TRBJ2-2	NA	ASSQDPGPGELF